This is a list of T cell receptor beta chains from one sample in a study of blood T cell repertoires in COVID-19. The data were produced by immunoSEQ multiplex PCR, yet TCRdb's version contains in-frame clones alone and is incomplete. Among 25,000 to 30,000 clones listed, 70% to 85% were seen once. Material: peripheral blood. These TCRs come from an elderly man with active or convalescent COVID-19. Each CDR3 is given with its conserved first and last residue. The order of the fields is clone size, J gene, V gene, D gene, CDR3 protein, CDR3 DNA. A D gene is named only where the DNA matches it firmly. The size of a clone is reported for some rows only, either as once, few or many, or as a class for expanded clones.

. TRBJ2-3 TRBV4-2 . CASSQDQGTDTQYF TGTGCCAGCAGCCAAGACCAGGGCACAGATACGCAGTATTTT
. TRBJ2-7 TRBV11-1 TRBD1 CASTPGDRVYEQYF TGTGCCAGCACCCCTGGGGACAGGGTTTACGAGCAGTACTTC
. TRBJ2-2 TRBV5-1 . CASSLVAGPTGTGELFF TGCGCCAGCAGCTTGGTTGCAGGACCAACGGGGACCGGGGAGCTGTTTTTT
once TRBJ2-4 TRBV10-2 TRBD2 CASSLTSGWSEPLAKNIQYF TGCGCCAGCAGTTTGACTAGCGGGTGGAGCGAACCCTTAGCCAAAAACATTCAGTACTTC
. TRBJ2-1 TRBV5-4 TRBD2 CASSAGSGGPYNEQFF TGTGCCAGCAGCGCAGGTAGCGGGGGGCCTTACAATGAGCAGTTCTTC
. TRBJ2-3 TRBV19 TRBD1 CASRDRGSADTQYF TGTGCCAGTAGAGACAGGGGGAGTGCAGATACGCAGTATTTT
. TRBJ1-1 TRBV6-5 . CASSSNRATEAFF TGTGCCAGCAGTTCAAACAGGGCTACTGAAGCTTTCTTT
. TRBJ2-5 TRBV27 . CASSFRSRAADYQETQYF TGTGCCAGCAGTTTTAGATCCCGGGCAGCCGACTATCAAGAGACCCAGTACTTC
once TRBJ1-1 TRBV7-9 TRBD1 CASSKTGGTGTEAFF TGTGCCAGCAGCAAGACCGGTGGGACAGGGACTGAAGCTTTCTTT
. TRBJ2-1 TRBV5-1 TRBD1 CASSPRGQGTTYNEQFF TGCGCCAGCAGCCCCCGGGGACAGGGGACCACCTACAATGAGCAGTTCTTC
. TRBJ1-1 TRBV10-3 . CAISESKAVTEAFF TGTGCCATCAGTGAGTCGAAGGCGGTGACTGAAGCTTTCTTT
. TRBJ1-5 TRBV3-1/TRBV3-2 . CASSRDTSNQPQHF TGTGCCAGCAGCCGTGACACAAGCAATCAGCCCCAGCATTTT
. TRBJ2-3 TRBV5-1 TRBD1 CASSLADRGVTQYF TGCGCCAGCAGCCTAGCCGACAGGGGTGTTACGCAGTATTTT
. TRBJ2-5 TRBV9 . CASSVDYVETQYF TGTGCCAGCAGCGTGGACTACGTAGAGACCCAGTACTTC
. TRBJ1-6 TRBV5-6 TRBD1 CASSSSRTGGDSPLHF TGTGCCAGCAGTTCCTCCCGGACAGGGGGCGATTCACCCCTCCACTTT
few TRBJ2-3 TRBV12-3/TRBV12-4 TRBD2 CASSTSADTQYF TGTGCCAGCAGTACTAGCGCAGATACGCAGTATTTT
. TRBJ2-2 TRBV3-1/TRBV3-2 . CASSQTGTGTGELFF TGTGCCAGCAGCCAAACAGGGACCGGCACCGGGGAGCTGTTTTTT
. TRBJ1-1 TRBV6-1 . CASSEAYTQGGNTEAFF TGTGCCAGCAGTGAAGCATATACTCAGGGAGGCAACACTGAAGCTTTCTTT
. TRBJ2-6 TRBV14 . CASSQDFGSGANVLTF TGTGCCAGCAGCCAAGATTTCGGCTCTGGGGCCAACGTCCTGACTTTC
. TRBJ2-3 TRBV7-9 . CASSLTSSTDTQYF TGTGCCAGCAGCTTGACATCTAGCACAGATACGCAGTATTTT
. TRBJ2-1 TRBV5-4 . CASSSAKGSRYSYNEQFF TGTGCCAGCAGCTCGGCAAAGGGGTCTCGCTACTCCTACAATGAGCAGTTCTTC
. TRBJ1-1 TRBV27 . CASSLIYSPKNTEAFF TGTGCCAGCAGTTTAATTTACAGCCCAAAGAACACTGAAGCTTTCTTT
. TRBJ2-5 TRBV5-1 TRBD1 CASSLGQGKSYETQYF TGCGCCAGCAGCTTGGGACAGGGAAAATCTTACGAGACCCAGTACTTC
. TRBJ2-1 TRBV7-2 TRBD1 CASSGRDRNSYNEQFF TGTGCCAGCAGCGGCCGGGACAGGAACTCCTACAATGAGCAGTTCTTC
. TRBJ1-2 TRBV28 . CASSLSANYGYTF TGTGCCAGCAGTTTATCAGCTAACTATGGCTACACCTTC
. TRBJ2-3 TRBV5-1 TRBD2 CASSLAGGGPGDTQYF TGCGCCAGCAGCTTGGCCGGGGGGGGGCCGGGAGATACGCAGTATTTT
. TRBJ1-3 TRBV15 . CATSRDKSSGNTIYF TGTGCCACCAGCAGAGACAAGAGCTCTGGAAACACCATATATTTT